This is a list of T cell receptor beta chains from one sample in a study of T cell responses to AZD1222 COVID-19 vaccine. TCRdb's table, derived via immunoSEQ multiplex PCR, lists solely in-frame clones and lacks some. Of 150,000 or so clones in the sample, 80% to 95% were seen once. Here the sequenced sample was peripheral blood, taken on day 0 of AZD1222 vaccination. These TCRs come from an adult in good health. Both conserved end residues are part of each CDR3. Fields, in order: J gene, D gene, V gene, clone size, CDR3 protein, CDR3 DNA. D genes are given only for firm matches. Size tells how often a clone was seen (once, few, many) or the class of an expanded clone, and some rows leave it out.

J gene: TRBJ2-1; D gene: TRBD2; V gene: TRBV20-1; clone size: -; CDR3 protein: CSASRGRAGNEQFF; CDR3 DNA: TGCAGTGCTAGTCGTGGGAGGGCCGGGAATGAGCAGTTCTTC
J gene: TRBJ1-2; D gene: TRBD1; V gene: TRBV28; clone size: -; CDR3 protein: CASDRGNDDGYTF; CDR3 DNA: TGTGCCAGTGACAGGGGAAATGACGATGGCTACACCTTC
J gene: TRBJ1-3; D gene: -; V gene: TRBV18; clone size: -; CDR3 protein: CASSQQGNTIYF; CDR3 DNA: TGTGCCAGCTCACAGCAGGGAAACACCATATATTTT
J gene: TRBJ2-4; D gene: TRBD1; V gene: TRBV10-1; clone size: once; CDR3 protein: CASSEADRDAIQYF; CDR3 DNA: TGCGCCAGCAGTGAGGCGGACAGGGACGCCATTCAGTACTTC
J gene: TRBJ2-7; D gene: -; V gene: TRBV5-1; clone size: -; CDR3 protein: CASSMAGAGSSYEQYF; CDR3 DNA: TGCGCCAGCAGCATGGCGGGGGCAGGGAGCTCCTACGAGCAGTACTTC
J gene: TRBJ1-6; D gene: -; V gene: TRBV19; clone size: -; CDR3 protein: CASSIATDYYNSPLHF; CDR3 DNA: TGTGCCAGTAGTATCGCGACAGATTACTATAATTCACCCCTCCACTTT
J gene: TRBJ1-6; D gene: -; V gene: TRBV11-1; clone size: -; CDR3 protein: CASSLYDNSPLHF; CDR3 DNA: TGTGCCAGCAGCTTATACGATAATTCACCCCTCCACTTT
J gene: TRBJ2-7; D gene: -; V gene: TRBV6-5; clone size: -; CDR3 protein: CASSFSTGSYEQYF; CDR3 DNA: TGTGCCAGCAGTTTTTCGACAGGCTCCTACGAGCAGTACTTC
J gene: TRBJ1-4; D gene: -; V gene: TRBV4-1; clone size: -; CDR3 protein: CASSQQGGNEKLFF; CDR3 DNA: TGCGCCAGCAGCCAGCAGGGAGGGAATGAAAAACTGTTTTTT
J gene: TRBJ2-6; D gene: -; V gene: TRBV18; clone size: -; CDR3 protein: CASSPNGRAGANVLTF; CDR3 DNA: TGTGCCAGCTCACCAAACGGCAGGGCTGGGGCCAACGTCCTGACTTTC
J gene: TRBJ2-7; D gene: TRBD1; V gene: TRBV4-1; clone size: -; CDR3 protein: CASSQAGTAYYEQYF; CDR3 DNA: TGCGCCAGCAGCCAGGCCGGGACAGCTTATTACGAGCAGTACTTC
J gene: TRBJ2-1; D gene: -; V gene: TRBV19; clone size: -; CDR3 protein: CASSIGQSSYNEQFF; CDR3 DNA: TGTGCCAGTAGTATTGGGCAGAGTTCCTACAATGAGCAGTTCTTC
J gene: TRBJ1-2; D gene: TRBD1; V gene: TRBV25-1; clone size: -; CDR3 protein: CASSDFRGQGAYGYTF; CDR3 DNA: TGTGCCAGCAGTGATTTTAGGGGACAGGGGGCCTATGGCTACACCTTC
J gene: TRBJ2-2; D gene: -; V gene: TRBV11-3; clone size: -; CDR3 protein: CASSLPQGTITGELFF; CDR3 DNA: TGTGCCAGCAGCTTACCCCAAGGGACAATCACCGGGGAGCTGTTTTTT
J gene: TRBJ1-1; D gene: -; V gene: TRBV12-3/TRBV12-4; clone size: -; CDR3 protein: CASSLALMSEAFF; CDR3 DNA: TGTGCCAGCAGTCTCGCCCTAATGAGTGAAGCTTTCTTT
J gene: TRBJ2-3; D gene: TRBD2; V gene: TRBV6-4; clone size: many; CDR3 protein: CASSDSGGGATDTQYF; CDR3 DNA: TGTGCCAGCAGTGATAGCGGGGGGGGTGCCACAGATACGCAGTATTTT
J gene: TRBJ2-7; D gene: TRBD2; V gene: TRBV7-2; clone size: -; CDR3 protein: CASSHGTSGRGDEQYF; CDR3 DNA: TGTGCCAGCAGCCACGGGACTAGCGGGAGAGGAGACGAGCAGTACTTC
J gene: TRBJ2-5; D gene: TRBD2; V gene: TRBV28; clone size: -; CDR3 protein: CASNPRGGEETQYF; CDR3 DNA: TGTGCCAGCAACCCTCGGGGGGGCGAAGAGACCCAGTACTTC
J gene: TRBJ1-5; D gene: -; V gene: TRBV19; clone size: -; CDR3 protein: CATRREGRWEPQHF; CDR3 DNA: TGTGCCACCCGGCGGGAAGGCAGGTGGGAGCCCCAGCATTTT
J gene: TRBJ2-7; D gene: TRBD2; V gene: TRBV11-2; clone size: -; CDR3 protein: CASSRGRLAVNYEQYF; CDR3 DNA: TGTGCCAGCAGCCGAGGGAGGCTAGCGGTAAACTACGAGCAGTACTTC
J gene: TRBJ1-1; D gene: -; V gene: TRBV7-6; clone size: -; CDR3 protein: CASSLGSFRVNTEAFF; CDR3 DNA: TGTGCCAGCAGCTTAGGGTCCTTCCGGGTGAACACTGAAGCTTTCTTT
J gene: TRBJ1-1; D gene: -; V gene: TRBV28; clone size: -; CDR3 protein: CASSFGFWAGRKSTEAFF; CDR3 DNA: TGTGCCAGCAGTTTCGGGTTTTGGGCAGGGAGGAAGAGCACTGAAGCTTTCTTT
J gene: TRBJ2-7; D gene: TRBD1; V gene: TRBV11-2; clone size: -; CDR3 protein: CASSSRAPGQGVYEQYF; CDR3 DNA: TGTGCCAGCAGCTCTAGAGCTCCGGGACAGGGAGTTTACGAGCAGTACTTC
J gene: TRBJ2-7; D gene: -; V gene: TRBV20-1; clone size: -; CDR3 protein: CSPYSSGEQYF; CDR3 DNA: TGCAGTCCCTACTCTTCGGGAGAGCAGTACTTC
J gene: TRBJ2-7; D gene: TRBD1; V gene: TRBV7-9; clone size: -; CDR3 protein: CASSSDHGTGLYEQYF; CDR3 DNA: TGTGCCAGCAGCTCCGACCATGGGACAGGTCTATACGAGCAGTACTTC
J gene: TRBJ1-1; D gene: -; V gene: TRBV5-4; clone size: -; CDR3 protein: CASRIDGNTEAFF; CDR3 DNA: TGTGCCAGCAGGATAGACGGGAACACTGAAGCTTTCTTT
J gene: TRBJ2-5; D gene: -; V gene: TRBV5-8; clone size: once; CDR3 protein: CASSYPRYQETQYF; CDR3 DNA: TGTGCCAGCAGCTACCCCAGGTACCAAGAGACCCAGTACTTC
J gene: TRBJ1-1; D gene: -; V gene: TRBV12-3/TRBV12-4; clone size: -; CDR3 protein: CASSLGRGTEAFF; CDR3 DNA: TGTGCCAGCAGTTTAGGCAGGGGCACTGAAGCTTTCTTT
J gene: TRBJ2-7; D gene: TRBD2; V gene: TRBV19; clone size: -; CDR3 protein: CASSRTGTRGYEQYF; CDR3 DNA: TGTGCCAGCTCAAGAACCGGGACTAGGGGCTACGAGCAGTACTTC
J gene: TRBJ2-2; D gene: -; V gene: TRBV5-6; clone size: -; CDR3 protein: CASSLVRGGELFF; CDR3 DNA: TGTGCCAGCAGCTTGGTCCGCGGCGGGGAGCTGTTTTTT
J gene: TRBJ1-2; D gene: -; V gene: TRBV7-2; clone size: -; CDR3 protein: CASSPDRSYGYTF; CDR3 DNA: TGTGCCAGCAGTCCCGACAGGAGCTATGGCTACACCTTC
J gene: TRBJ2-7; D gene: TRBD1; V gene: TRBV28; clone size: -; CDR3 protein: CASSSHTGQGVPYEQYF; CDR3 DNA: TGTGCCAGCAGTTCCCACACGGGACAGGGGGTCCCCTACGAGCAGTACTTC
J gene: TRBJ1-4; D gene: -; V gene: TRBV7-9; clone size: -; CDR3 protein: CASSLELSWGRATNEKLFF; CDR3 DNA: TGTGCCAGCAGCTTAGAGCTCTCTTGGGGGCGGGCGACTAATGAAAAACTGTTTTTT
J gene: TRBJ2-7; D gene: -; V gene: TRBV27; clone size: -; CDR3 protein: CASSLSIGADSYEQYF; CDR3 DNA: TGTGCCAGCAGTTTATCTATTGGGGCGGACTCCTACGAGCAGTACTTC
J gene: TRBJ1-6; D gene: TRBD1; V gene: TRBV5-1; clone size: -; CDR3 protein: CASSPGTGWDSPLHF; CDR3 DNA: TGCGCCAGCAGCCCAGGGACAGGGTGGGATTCACCCCTCCACTTT
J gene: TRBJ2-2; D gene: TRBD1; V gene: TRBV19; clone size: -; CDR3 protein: CASIPGTEATGELFF; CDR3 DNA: TGTGCCAGTATCCCCGGGACAGAAGCCACCGGGGAGCTGTTTTTT
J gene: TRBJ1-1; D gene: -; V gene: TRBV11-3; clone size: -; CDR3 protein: CASSLGDGGEAFF; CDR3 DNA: TGTGCCAGCAGCTTAGGGGACGGGGGTGAAGCTTTCTTT
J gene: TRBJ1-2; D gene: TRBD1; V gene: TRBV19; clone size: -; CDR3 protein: CASSRDRDYLYGYTF; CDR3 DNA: TGTGCCAGTAGTCGCGACAGGGACTATTTATATGGCTACACCTTC
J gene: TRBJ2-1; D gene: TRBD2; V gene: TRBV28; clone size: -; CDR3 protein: CASNSRTRIHEQFF; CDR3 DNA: TGTGCCAGCAATAGTAGGACTAGGATCCATGAGCAGTTCTTC
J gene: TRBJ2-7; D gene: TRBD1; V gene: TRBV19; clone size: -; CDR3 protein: CASSRDRASDEQYF; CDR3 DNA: TGTGCCAGTAGTCGGGACAGGGCCTCCGACGAGCAGTACTTC
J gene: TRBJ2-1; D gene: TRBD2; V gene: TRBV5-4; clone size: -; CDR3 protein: CASSPGGARASGGLYNEQFF; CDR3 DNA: TGTGCCAGCAGCCCCGGGGGGGCTCGGGCTAGCGGGGGCCTATACAATGAGCAGTTCTTC
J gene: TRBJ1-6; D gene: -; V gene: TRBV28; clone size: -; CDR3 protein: CASRRLVVVSPLHF; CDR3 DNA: TGTGCCAGCAGAAGGTTGGTGGTCGTTTCACCCCTCCACTTT
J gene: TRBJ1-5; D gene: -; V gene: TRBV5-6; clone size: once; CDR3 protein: CASSPTPYQPQHF; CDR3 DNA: TGTGCCAGCAGCCCAACCCCTTATCAGCCCCAGCATTTT
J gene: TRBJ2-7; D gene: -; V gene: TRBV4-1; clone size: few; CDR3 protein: CASSQGQGDEQYF; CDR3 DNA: TGCGCCAGCAGCCAAGGTCAGGGCGACGAGCAGTACTTC
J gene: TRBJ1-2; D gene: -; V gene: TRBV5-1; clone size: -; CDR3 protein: CASSLESEVYGYTF; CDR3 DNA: TGCGCCAGCAGCTTGGAATCAGAAGTCTATGGCTACACCTTC
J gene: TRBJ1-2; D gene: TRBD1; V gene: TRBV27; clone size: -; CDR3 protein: CASSQGAREGYTF; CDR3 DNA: TGTGCCAGCAGTCAGGGGGCGCGAGAAGGCTACACCTTC
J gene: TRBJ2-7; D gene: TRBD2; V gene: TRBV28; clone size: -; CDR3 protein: CASSLASGGLSYEQYF; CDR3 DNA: TGTGCCAGCAGTTTGGCTAGCGGGGGCCTGTCCTACGAGCAGTACTTC
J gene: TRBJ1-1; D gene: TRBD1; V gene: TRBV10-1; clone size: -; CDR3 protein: CANRTGVGTEAFF; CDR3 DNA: TGCGCCAACCGGACAGGGGTCGGCACTGAAGCTTTCTTT
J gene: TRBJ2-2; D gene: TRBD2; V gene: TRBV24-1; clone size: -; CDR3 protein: CATSDLFSLLAGVRDTGELFF; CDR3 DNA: TGTGCCACCAGTGATTTGTTCTCGCTACTAGCGGGAGTCAGGGACACCGGGGAGCTGTTTTTT
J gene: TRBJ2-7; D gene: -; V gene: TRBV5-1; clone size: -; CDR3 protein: CASSLGTGYYEQYF; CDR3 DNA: TGCGCCAGCAGCTTGGGTACGGGTTATTACGAGCAGTACTTC
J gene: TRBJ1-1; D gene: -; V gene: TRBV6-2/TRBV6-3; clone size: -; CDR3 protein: CASSLTTGITTEAFF; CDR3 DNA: TGTGCCAGCAGCTTAACTACAGGGATTACCACTGAAGCTTTCTTT
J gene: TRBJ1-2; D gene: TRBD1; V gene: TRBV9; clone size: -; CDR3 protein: CASSVGQGNYGYTF; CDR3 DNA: TGTGCCAGCAGCGTGGGACAGGGGAACTATGGCTACACCTTC
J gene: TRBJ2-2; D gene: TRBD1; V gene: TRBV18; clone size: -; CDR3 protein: CASSPRRQGPGELFF; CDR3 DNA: TGTGCCAGCTCACCGAGGAGACAGGGTCCCGGGGAGCTGTTTTTT
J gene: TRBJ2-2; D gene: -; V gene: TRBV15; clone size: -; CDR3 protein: CATSRGNTGELFF; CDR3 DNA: TGTGCCACCAGCAGGGGGAACACCGGGGAGCTGTTTTTT
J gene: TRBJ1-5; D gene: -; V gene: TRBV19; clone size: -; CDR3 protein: CASSPPRRDDQPQHF; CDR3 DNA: TGTGCCAGTAGTCCCCCTCGCAGGGATGATCAGCCCCAGCATTTT
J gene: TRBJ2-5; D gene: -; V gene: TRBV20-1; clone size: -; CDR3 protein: CSASPGMETQYF; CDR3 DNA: TGCAGTGCTAGTCCGGGGATGGAGACCCAGTACTTC
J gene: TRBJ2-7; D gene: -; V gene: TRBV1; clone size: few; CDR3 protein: CTSSPRGQATYEQYF; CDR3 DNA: TGCACCAGCAGCCCCAGGGGGCAGGCGACCTACGAGCAGTACTTC